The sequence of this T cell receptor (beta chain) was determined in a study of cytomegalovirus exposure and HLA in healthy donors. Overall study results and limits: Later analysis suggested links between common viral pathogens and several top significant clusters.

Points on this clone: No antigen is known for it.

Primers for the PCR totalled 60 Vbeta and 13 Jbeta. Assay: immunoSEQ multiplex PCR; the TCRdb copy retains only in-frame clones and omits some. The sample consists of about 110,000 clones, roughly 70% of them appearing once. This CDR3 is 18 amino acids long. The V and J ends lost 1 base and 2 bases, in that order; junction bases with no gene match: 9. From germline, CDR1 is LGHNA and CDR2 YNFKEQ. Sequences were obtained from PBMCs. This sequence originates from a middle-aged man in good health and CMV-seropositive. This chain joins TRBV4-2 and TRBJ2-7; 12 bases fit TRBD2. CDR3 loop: CASSQVGTSGPGTYEQYF. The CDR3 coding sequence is TGTGCCAGCAGCCAAGTTGGGACTAGCGGGCCGGGCACCTACGAGCAGTACTTC.